This TCR beta chain was recovered during a study of vaccination effects on CD4 cells after COVID-19. Concerning this clone: Its antigen is not identified.

The CDR3 is 14 residues long. The germline gives CDR1 SNHLY, CDR2 FYNNEI. V lost 5 bases, J lost 8 bases, and 16 bases lay in between. Overall study findings and caveats: Both infection-induced and vaccine-induced clones contracted markedly at late post-vaccination timepoints.

Before any sequencing was done, the ViraFEST assay used viral peptide pools to expand antigen-specific CD4+ T cells. The culture ran for roughly ten days, and then CD4+ T cells were isolated. According to the study, vaccine recipients showed no prior SARS-CoV-2 infection and negative nucleocapsid antibodies. Fresh IL-2-containing medium replaced half the medium on days 3 and 7. Profiled with immunoSEQ multiplex PCR; TCRdb holds only in-frame clones, not every one. The data contain 65,000 to 90,000 clones, 65% to 75% of them singletons. This receptor was taken from a human donor who received a COVID-19 vaccine. The sample here was CD4+ T cells from PBMCs cultured with HCoV-NL63 spike peptides, taken before COVID-19 vaccination. The rearrangement uses TRBV2 and TRBJ2-1; D remains ambiguous. The chain's CDR3 is CASSRPDPQHEQFF. In DNA, the CDR3 is TGTGCCAGCAGTCGGCCCGATCCCCAGCATGAGCAGTTCTTC.